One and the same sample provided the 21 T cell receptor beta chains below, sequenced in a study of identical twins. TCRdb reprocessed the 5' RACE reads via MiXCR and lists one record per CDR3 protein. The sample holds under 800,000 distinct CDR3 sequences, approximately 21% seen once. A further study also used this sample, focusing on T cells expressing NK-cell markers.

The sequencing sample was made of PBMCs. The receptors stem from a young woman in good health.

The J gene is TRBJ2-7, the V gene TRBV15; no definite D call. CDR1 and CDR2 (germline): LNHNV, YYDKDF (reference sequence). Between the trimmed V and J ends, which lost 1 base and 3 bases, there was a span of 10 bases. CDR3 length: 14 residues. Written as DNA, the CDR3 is TGTGCCACCAGCAGAGCGAGAGGCTACTACGAGCAGTACTTC. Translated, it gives CATSRARGYYEQYF.

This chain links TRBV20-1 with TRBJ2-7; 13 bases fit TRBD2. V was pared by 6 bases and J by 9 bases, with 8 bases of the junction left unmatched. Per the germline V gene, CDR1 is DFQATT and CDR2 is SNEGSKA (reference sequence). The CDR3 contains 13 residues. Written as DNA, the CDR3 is TGCAGTGCCCTAGGACTAGCGGGAGATCGGCAGTACTTC. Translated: CSALGLAGDRQYF.

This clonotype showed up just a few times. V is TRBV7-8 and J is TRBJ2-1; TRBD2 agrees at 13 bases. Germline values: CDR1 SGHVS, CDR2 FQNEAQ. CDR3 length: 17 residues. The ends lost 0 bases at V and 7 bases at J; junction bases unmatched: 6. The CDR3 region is CASSLARTSGRGNEQFF. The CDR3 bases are TGTGCCAGCAGCTTAGCGCGGACTAGCGGGAGAGGGAATGAGCAGTTCTTC.

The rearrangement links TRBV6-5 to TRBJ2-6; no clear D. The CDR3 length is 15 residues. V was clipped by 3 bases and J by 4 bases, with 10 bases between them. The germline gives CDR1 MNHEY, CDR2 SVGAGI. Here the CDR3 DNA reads TGTGCCAGCAGTTATCAGCAGAGCGGGGCCAACGTCCTGACTTTC. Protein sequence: CASSYQQSGANVLTF.

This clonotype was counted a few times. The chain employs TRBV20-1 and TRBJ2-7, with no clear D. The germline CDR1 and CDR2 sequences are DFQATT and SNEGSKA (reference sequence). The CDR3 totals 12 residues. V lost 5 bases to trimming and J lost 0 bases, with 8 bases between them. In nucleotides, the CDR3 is TGCAGTGCTCGGTGGAACTCCTACGAGCAGTACTTC. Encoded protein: CSARWNSYEQYF.

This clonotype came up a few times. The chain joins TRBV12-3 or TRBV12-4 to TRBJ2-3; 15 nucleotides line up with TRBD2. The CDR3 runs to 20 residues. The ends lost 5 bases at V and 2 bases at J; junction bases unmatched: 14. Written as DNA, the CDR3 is TGTGCCAGCAGTACACCGGGACTAGCGGGGGGTAGTGCCGTCACAGATACGCAGTATTTT. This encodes CASSTPGLAGGSAVTDTQYF.

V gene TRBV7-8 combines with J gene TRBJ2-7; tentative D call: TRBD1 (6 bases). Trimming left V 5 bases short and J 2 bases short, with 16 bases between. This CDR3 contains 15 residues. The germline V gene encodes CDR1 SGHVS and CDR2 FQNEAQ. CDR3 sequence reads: CASSPPGTLTYEQYF. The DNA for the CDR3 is TGTGCCAGCAGCCCCCCCGGGACATTGACCTACGAGCAGTACTTC. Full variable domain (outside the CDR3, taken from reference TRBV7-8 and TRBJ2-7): GAGVSQSPRYKVAKRGQDVALRCDPISGHVSLFWYQQALGQGPEFLTYFQNEAQLDKSGLPSDRFFAERPEGSVSTLKIQRTQQEDSAVYLCASSPPGTLTYEQYFGPGTRLTVT.

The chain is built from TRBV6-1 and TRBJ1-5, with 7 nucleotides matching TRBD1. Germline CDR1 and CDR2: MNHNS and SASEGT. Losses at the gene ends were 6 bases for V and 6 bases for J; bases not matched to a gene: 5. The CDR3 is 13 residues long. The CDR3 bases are TGTGCCAGCAGAGACAGGGTTGGTCAGCCCCAGCATTTT. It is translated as CASRDRVGQPQHF.

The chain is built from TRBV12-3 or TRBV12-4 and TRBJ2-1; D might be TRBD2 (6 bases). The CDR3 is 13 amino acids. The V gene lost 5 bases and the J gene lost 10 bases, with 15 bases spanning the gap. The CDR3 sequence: CASSPSKAGEQFF. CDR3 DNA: TGTGCCAGCAGTCCCTCTAAGGCGGGGGAGCAGTTCTTC.

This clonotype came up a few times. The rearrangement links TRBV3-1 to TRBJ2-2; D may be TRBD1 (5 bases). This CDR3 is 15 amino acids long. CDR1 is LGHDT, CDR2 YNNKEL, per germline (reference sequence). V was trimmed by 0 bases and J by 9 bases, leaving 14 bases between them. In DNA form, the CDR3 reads TGTGCCAGCAGCCAAGAGGGGCCCCTCGCGCGGGAGCTGTTTTTT. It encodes CASSQEGPLARELFF. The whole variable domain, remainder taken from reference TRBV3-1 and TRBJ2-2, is DTAVSQTPKYLVTQMGNDKSIKCEQNLGHDTMYWYKQDSKKFLKIMFSYNNKELIINETVPNRFSPKSPDKAHLNLHINSLELGDSAVYFCASSQEGPLARELFFGEGSRLTVL.

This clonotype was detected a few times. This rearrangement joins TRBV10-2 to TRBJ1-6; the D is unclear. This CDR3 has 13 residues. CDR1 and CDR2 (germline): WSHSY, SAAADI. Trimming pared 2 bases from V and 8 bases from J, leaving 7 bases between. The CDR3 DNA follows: TGCGCCAGCAGTGAGGGGATGGATTCACCCCTCCACTTT. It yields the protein CASSEGMDSPLHF.

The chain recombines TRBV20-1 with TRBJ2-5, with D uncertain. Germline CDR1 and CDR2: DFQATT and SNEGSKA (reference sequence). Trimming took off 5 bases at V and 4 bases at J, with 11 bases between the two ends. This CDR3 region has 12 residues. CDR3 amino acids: CSAVDGRETQYF. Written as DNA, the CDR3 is TGCAGTGCTGTCGACGGTCGAGAGACCCAGTACTTC.

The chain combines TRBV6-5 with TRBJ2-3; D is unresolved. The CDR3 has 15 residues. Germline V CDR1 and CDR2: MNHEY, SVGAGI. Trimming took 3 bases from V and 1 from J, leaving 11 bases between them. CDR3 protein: CASSYTATGTDTQYF. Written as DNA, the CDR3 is TGTGCCAGCAGTTATACCGCCACAGGCACAGATACGCAGTATTTT.

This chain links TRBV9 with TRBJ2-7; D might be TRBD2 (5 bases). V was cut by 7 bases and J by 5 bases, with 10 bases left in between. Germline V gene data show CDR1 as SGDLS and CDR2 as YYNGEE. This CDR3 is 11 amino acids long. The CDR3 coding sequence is TGTGCCAGCGGGAGCGCCCACGAGCAGTACTTC. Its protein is CASGSAHEQYF.

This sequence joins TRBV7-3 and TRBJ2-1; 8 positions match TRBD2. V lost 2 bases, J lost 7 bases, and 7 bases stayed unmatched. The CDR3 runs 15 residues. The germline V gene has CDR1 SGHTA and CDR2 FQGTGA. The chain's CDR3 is CASSLRAGGANEQFF. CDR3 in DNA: TGTGCCAGCAGCTTACGGGCCGGGGGGGCGAATGAGCAGTTCTTC.

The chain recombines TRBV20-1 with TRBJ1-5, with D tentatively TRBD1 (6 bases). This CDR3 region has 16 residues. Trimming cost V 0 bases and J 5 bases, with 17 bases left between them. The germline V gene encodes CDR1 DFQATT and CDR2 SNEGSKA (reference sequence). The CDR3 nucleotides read TGCAGTGCTAGAGATATACGGACAGTCCACGATCAGCCCCAGCATTTT. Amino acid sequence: CSARDIRTVHDQPQHF.

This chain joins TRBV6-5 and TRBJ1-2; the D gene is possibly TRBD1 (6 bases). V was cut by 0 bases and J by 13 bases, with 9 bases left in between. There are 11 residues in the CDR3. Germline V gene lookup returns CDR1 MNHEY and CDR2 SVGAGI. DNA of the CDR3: TGTGCCAGCAGTTACTCGGGGGCTGTCACCTTC. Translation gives CASSYSGAVTF.

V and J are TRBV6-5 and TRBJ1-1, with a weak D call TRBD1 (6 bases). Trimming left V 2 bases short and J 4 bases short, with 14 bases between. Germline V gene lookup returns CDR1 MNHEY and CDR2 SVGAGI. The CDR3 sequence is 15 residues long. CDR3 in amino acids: CASSYPSGVVTEAFF. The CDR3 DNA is TGTGCCAGCAGTTACCCCTCAGGGGTTGTCACTGAAGCTTTCTTT.

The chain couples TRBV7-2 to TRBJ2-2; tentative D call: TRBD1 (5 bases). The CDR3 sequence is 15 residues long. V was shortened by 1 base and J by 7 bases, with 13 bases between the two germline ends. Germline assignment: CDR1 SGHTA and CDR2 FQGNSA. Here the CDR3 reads CASSLGYLGVGELFF. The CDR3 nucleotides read TGTGCCAGCAGCTTAGGATATCTAGGGGTCGGGGAGCTGTTTTTT.

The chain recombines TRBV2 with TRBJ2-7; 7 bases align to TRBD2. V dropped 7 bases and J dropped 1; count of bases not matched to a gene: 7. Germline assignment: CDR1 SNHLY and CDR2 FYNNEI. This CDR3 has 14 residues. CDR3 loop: CASIRAGPSYEQYF. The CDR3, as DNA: TGTGCCAGCATCAGAGCGGGACCATCCTACGAGCAGTACTTC.

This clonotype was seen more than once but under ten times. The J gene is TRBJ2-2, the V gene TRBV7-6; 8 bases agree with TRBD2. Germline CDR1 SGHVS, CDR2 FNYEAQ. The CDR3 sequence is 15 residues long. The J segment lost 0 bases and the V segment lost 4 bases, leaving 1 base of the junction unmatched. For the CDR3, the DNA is TGTGCCAGCAGCTCGACTAGCGCGAACACCGGGGAGCTGTTTTTT. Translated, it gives CASSSTSANTGELFF.